A selection of T cell receptor beta chains follows, all from one sample in a study of cytomegalovirus exposure and HLA in healthy donors. Clones were sequenced by immunoSEQ multiplex PCR, and TCRdb holds only the in-frame ones, with some missing. The data hold approximately 170,000 clones, with under 80% observed a single time. Sequenced sample: PBMCs. The receptor set was obtained from a man in his thirties or forties in good health and CMV-seropositive. Each CDR3 is given with its conserved first and last residue. A D gene is named only where the DNA matches it firmly. Clone size appears in some rows only: once, few, many, or a class for an expanded clone.

>TRBV5-5|TRBJ2-7|NA|14|TRBD2
CASSLTSGSYEQYF
TGTGCCAGCAGCTTAACTAGCGGCTCCTACGAGCAGTACTTC
>TRBV2|TRBJ2-5|NA|13|NA
CASDRSPQETQYF
TGTGCCAGCGACAGGAGCCCCCAAGAGACCCAGTACTTC
>TRBV7-8|TRBJ2-5|NA|17|TRBD2
CASSWESSGRERETQYF
TGTGCCAGCAGCTGGGAGTCTAGCGGGAGGGAAAGGGAGACCCAGTACTTC
>TRBV7-9|TRBJ2-5|NA|14|NA
CASSLSGLQETQYF
TGTGCCAGCAGCTTATCAGGACTTCAAGAGACCCAGTACTTC
>TRBV4-3|TRBJ2-5|NA|17|NA
CASSQAGFGRGGETQYF
TGCGCCAGCAGCCAAGCGGGATTTGGTCGGGGAGGAGAGACCCAGTACTTC
>TRBV6-1|TRBJ2-5|few|14|NA
CASSEWVAAETQYF
TGTGCCAGCAGTGAATGGGTAGCGGCGGAGACCCAGTACTTC
>TRBV6-4|TRBJ2-1|NA|14|NA
CASSSDRYYNEQFF
TGTGCCAGCAGTTCTGACAGGTACTACAATGAGCAGTTCTTC
>TRBV27|TRBJ2-5|NA|14|NA
CASSLQAGVETQYF
TGTGCCAGCAGTTTACAGGCAGGGGTCGAGACCCAGTACTTC
>TRBV2|TRBJ1-6|NA|14|TRBD1
CASRGTGDNSPLHF
TGTGCCAGCAGGGGGACAGGGGATAATTCACCCCTCCACTTT
>TRBV7-9|TRBJ1-2|NA|14|NA
CSSSLDSYNYGYTF
TGTTCCAGCAGCTTAGACAGCTACAACTATGGCTACACCTTC
>TRBV7-8|TRBJ1-5|NA|15|NA
CASSSWGGQNQPQHF
TGTGCCAGCAGCTCTTGGGGGGGCCAGAATCAGCCCCAGCATTTT
>TRBV28|TRBJ1-5|NA|14|NA
CASSLYLQGQPQHF
TGTGCCAGCAGTTTATACCTCCAGGGGCAGCCCCAGCATTTT
>TRBV19|TRBJ2-7|NA|14|TRBD2
CASRPGTSGYEQYF
TGTGCCAGTAGACCCGGGACTAGCGGCTACGAGCAGTACTTC
>TRBV7-2|TRBJ2-5|NA|16|TRBD2
CASSRLGGRGGETQYF
TGTGCCAGCAGCCGACTTGGCGGGAGGGGAGGGGAGACCCAGTACTTC
>TRBV7-2|TRBJ2-7|NA|16|NA
CASSLGYRARKDEQYF
TGTGCCAGCAGCTTAGGCTACAGGGCTCGCAAGGACGAGCAGTACTTC
>TRBV9|TRBJ2-5|once|17|TRBD2
CASSPILGAGVRETQYF
TGTGCCAGCAGCCCCATCCTGGGAGCGGGAGTGAGAGAGACCCAGTACTTC
>TRBV30|TRBJ1-5|NA|13|NA
CAWSIVGSQPQHF
TGTGCCTGGAGTATCGTCGGGAGTCAGCCCCAGCATTTT
>TRBV18|TRBJ2-7|NA|14|TRBD1
CASTQQGSPYEQYF
TGTGCCAGCACACAACAGGGGTCCCCCTACGAGCAGTACTTC
>TRBV11-3|TRBJ2-1|few|14|NA
CASSLAGRSGEQFF
TGTGCCAGCAGCTTAGCTGGGCGCAGCGGTGAGCAGTTCTTC
>TRBV7-7|TRBJ2-1|NA|13|TRBD1
CASSFGQDNEQFF
TGTGCTAGCAGCTTTGGACAGGACAATGAGCAGTTCTTC
>TRBV9|TRBJ2-1|NA|15|TRBD2
CASSVAASGGNEQFF
TGTGCCAGCAGCGTAGCGGCTAGCGGGGGGAATGAGCAGTTCTTC
>TRBV27|TRBJ2-1|NA|16|NA
CATQLMPPHSYNEQFF
TGTGCCACCCAACTCATGCCACCTCACTCCTACAATGAGCAGTTCTTC
>TRBV11-2|TRBJ1-1|few|13|NA
CASSLVPETEAFF
TGTGCCAGCAGCTTAGTCCCCGAGACTGAAGCTTTCTTT
>TRBV18|TRBJ2-5|NA|14|NA
CASSPRTAAETQYF
TGTGCCAGCTCACCACGGACAGCCGCGGAGACCCAGTACTTC
>TRBV7-8|TRBJ1-6|NA|15|TRBD1
CASSRRDRAYSPLHF
TGTGCCAGCAGCCGCCGGGACAGGGCTTATTCACCCCTCCACTTT
>TRBV7-9|TRBJ2-7|few|14|TRBD1
CASSPSTGRPEQYF
TGTGCCAGCAGCCCGTCGACAGGGCGGCCCGAGCAGTACTTC
>TRBV5-1|TRBJ1-1|NA|16|NA
CASSLRQRRMNTEAFF
TGCGCCAGCAGCTTGCGGCAGCGACGCATGAACACTGAAGCTTTCTTT
>TRBV6-5|TRBJ1-1|NA|15|TRBD1
CASSFSGGVGTEAFF
TGTGCCAGCAGTTTCTCAGGGGGCGTAGGGACTGAAGCTTTCTTT
>TRBV7-9|TRBJ2-1|NA|15|TRBD2
CASSLEGGGYNEQFF
TGTGCCAGCAGCTTGGAAGGCGGGGGGTACAATGAGCAGTTCTTC
>TRBV28|TRBJ2-1|few|15|TRBD2
CASRTGAGAYYEQFF
TGTGCCAGCAGAACGGGAGCGGGAGCTTATTATGAGCAGTTCTTC
>TRBV7-2|TRBJ2-5|NA|15|NA
CASSHGKGYQETQYF
TGTGCCAGCAGCCACGGCAAGGGGTACCAAGAGACCCAGTACTTC
>TRBV4-3|TRBJ1-1|few|15|NA
CASSQDGGGNTEAFF
TGCGCCAGCAGCCAAGATGGAGGTGGGAACACTGAAGCTTTCTTT
>TRBV7-9|TRBJ1-3|NA|19|TRBD1
CASRPSGGVGTFSGNTIYF
TGTGCCAGCAGACCTTCAGGGGGAGTAGGGACTTTCTCTGGAAACACCATATATTTT
>TRBV28|TRBJ2-7|NA|15|TRBD2
CATGPLLAGVNEQYF
TGTGCCACCGGCCCTCTACTAGCGGGAGTTAACGAGCAGTACTTC
>TRBV7-9|TRBJ1-2|NA|16|TRBD1
CSSSSRDRGLNYGYTF
TGTTCCAGCAGCTCCCGGGACAGGGGGCTTAACTATGGCTACACCTTC
>TRBV30|TRBJ2-6|NA|15|NA
CAWDSLSSGANVLTF
TGTGCCTGGGACAGTCTGAGCTCTGGGGCCAACGTCCTGACTTTC
>TRBV6-5|TRBJ2-5|NA|14|TRBD2
CASSYLAGGETQYF
TGTGCCAGCAGTTACCTGGCGGGGGGGGAGACCCAGTACTTC
>TRBV29-1|TRBJ1-2|once|12|NA
CSEKSTGNGYTF
TGCAGCGAGAAGAGTACAGGGAATGGCTACACCTTC
>TRBV7-9|TRBJ2-7|NA|14|NA
CASSLGLFPYEQYF
TGTGCCAGCAGCTTAGGACTGTTCCCCTACGAGCAGTACTTC
>TRBV7-9|TRBJ2-6|once|16|NA
CSSSLGGVSGANVLTF
TGTTCCAGCAGCTTAGGGGGGGTCTCCGGGGCCAACGTCCTGACTTTC
>TRBV7-6|TRBJ2-2|NA|16|TRBD2
CASSKLAGENTGELFF
TGTGCCAGCAGCAAACTAGCGGGAGAGAACACCGGGGAGCTGTTTTTT
>TRBV5-1|TRBJ1-1|NA|16|TRBD1
CASSIGTGGGGTEAFF
TGCGCCAGCAGCATCGGGACAGGGGGCGGTGGCACTGAAGCTTTCTTT
>TRBV5-1|TRBJ2-1|NA|13|TRBD1
CASSLQGGNEQFF
TGCGCCAGCAGCTTACAGGGGGGCAATGAGCAGTTCTTC
>TRBV28|TRBJ2-7|NA|16|TRBD1
CASSFEGDRNPYEQYF
TGTGCCAGCAGTTTCGAGGGGGACAGGAACCCCTACGAGCAGTACTTC
>TRBV7-9|TRBJ1-1|NA|13|NA
CASSPQGRTEAFF
TGTGCCAGCAGCCCACAGGGTCGCACTGAAGCTTTCTTT
>TRBV5-1|TRBJ1-1|once|15|TRBD1
CASSTGGMGSTEAFF
TGCGCCAGCAGCACAGGGGGCATGGGGAGCACTGAAGCTTTCTTT
>TRBV28|TRBJ2-2|NA|14|NA
CASRASDGMVELFF
TGTGCCAGCAGGGCGTCCGACGGGATGGTGGAGCTGTTTTTT
>TRBV7-2|TRBJ1-5|few|15|NA
CASSLGGASNQPQHF
TGTGCCAGCAGCCTGGGAGGGGCGAGCAATCAGCCCCAGCATTTT
>TRBV5-4|TRBJ1-1|NA|14|NA
CASSPGHPGSEAFF
TGTGCCAGCAGCCCCGGACATCCCGGCTCTGAAGCTTTCTTT
>TRBV19|TRBJ1-2|few|14|TRBD1
CASSIWDRGKGYTF
TGTGCCAGTAGTATTTGGGACAGGGGGAAAGGCTACACCTTC
>TRBV27|TRBJ1-5|few|16|NA
CASSADLQGSNQPQHF
TGTGCCAGCAGCGCAGACCTTCAGGGTAGCAATCAGCCCCAGCATTTT
>TRBV5-6|TRBJ1-1|NA|14|TRBD1
CASSFDRGPPEAFF
TGTGCCAGCAGTTTTGACAGGGGGCCCCCTGAAGCTTTCTTT
>TRBV29-1|TRBJ2-1|NA|11|NA
CSVVLANEQFF
TGCAGCGTAGTACTAGCAAATGAGCAGTTCTTC
>TRBV9|TRBJ2-3|NA|15|NA
CASSPNRRTWDTQYF
TGTGCCAGCAGCCCCAACAGGCGAACGTGGGATACGCAGTATTTT
>TRBV9|TRBJ2-3|NA|14|NA
CASSGGGDTDTQYF
TGTGCCAGCAGCGGGGGCGGGGACACAGATACGCAGTATTTT
>TRBV30|TRBJ2-1|NA|15|NA
CAWSLGGTGVNEQFF
TGTGCCTGGAGTTTGGGCGGGACTGGGGTCAATGAGCAGTTCTTC